A single sample gave rise to the 17 T cell receptor beta chains below, sequenced in a study of T-cell memory formation after mild COVID-19. TCRdb used MiXCR to reprocess the 5' RACE reads, holding one entry per CDR3 protein. The table lists about 360,000 distinct CDR3 sequences, approximately 15% of them singletons. Sequences were obtained from PBMCs or a T cell subset sorted from them (not recorded which). These receptors came from a man younger than 35 who had mild COVID-19 (a few samples of this study predate the infection). Cell type and time point are not known.

The DNA of the CDR3 is TGCGCCAGCAGCCCCTGGAGGGCTGTGAACACCGGGGAGCTGTTTTTT. Protein sequence: CASSPWRAVNTGELFF. The chain uses TRBV5-1 and TRBJ2-2; D is possibly TRBD2 (6 bases). The CDR3 is 16 residues long. Germline CDR1 and CDR2: SGHRS and YFSETQ. Trimming removed 4 bases from V and 1 base from J, with 14 bases in between.

This clonotype occurred a few times. The rearrangement joins TRBV7-9 to TRBJ1-2, with D unclear. The V and J ends lost 5 bases and 8 bases respectively, with 15 bases between them. CDR3 size: 13 residues. CDR1 is SEHNR, CDR2 FQNEAQ, per germline (reference sequence). The CDR3 spells CASSPGGPRGYTF. CDR3 sequence (DNA): TGTGCCAGCAGCCCCGGCGGACCTCGGGGCTACACCTTC.

A few counts support this clonotype. The gene calls are TRBV6-6 and TRBJ2-4, with D possibly called TRBD1 or TRBD2 (5 bases each). V shed 5 bases and J shed 0 bases, with 8 bases lying between them. CDR1 is MNHNY, CDR2 SVGAGI, per germline (reference sequence). The CDR3 spans 14 residues. The CDR3 loop reads CASSRDGAKNIQYF. The CDR3 coding sequence is TGTGCCAGCAGTCGGGACGGAGCCAAAAACATTCAGTACTTC.

The genes are TRBV18 and TRBJ1-1, with D maybe TRBD1 (6 bases). Trimming left V 2 bases short and J 4 bases short, with 17 bases between. There are 16 residues in the CDR3. Germline CDR1 and CDR2: KGHSH and LQKENI. The CDR3 region has the DNA TGTGCCAGCTCACCAAATAACTACAGGGCTAGCACTGAAGCTTTCTTT. As protein: CASSPNNYRASTEAFF.

This clonotype was picked up a small number of times. DNA for the CDR3: TGCGCCAGCAGAGTCGACGAAAAACTGTTTTTT. The encoded protein is CASRVDEKLFF. This rearrangement joins TRBV5-1 to TRBJ1-4; no definite D call. CDR3 length: 11 residues. In germline, CDR1 is SGHRS, CDR2 YFSETQ. V dropped 5 bases and J dropped 8 bases, with 7 bases sitting between them. The full variable domain, rest sourced from reference TRBV5-1 and TRBJ1-4, is KAGVTQTPRYLIKTRGQQVTLSCSPISGHRSVSWYQQTPGQGLQFLFEYFSETQRNKGNFPGRFSGRQFSNSRSEMNVSTLELGDSALYLCASRVDEKLFFGSGTQLSVL.

V gene TRBV6-2 or TRBV6-3 combines with J gene TRBJ1-5; D call uncertain. The germline V and J ends were trimmed by 8 bases and 2 bases, with 10 bases remaining between them. There are 13 residues in the CDR3. Germline CDR1 is MNHEY and CDR2 is SVGEGT. CDR3 sequence (DNA): TGTGCCAGCCAACGAGATGGCAATCAGCCCCAGCATTTT. Protein product: CASQRDGNQPQHF.

This clonotype has at least ten counts. The rearrangement links TRBV4-1 to TRBJ2-3, with TRBD2 matching 9 bases. The CDR3 has 17 residues. The germline CDR1 and CDR2 sequences are MGHRA and YSYEKL. V trimming: 4 bases; J trimming: 4 bases; junction bases outside the gene matches: 12. The CDR3 is CASSPSRLAGTADTQYF. The CDR3 DNA is TGCGCCAGCAGCCCCTCTAGGCTAGCGGGGACGGCAGATACGCAGTATTTT.

The chain is built from TRBV9 and TRBJ1-5; 8 bases map to TRBD1. J lost 4 bases, V lost 4 bases, and 10 bases had no gene match. Germline V gene lookup returns CDR1 SGDLS and CDR2 YYNGEE. This CDR3 is built from 16 residues. The CDR3 coding sequence is TGTGCCAGCAGCCCGGGGACAGGAGCATCTAATCAGCCCCAGCATTTT. This gives the protein CASSPGTGASNQPQHF.

This chain uses TRBV7-9 with TRBJ2-1, with 8 bases identical to TRBD2. Looked up from germline, CDR1 is SEHNR and CDR2 is FQNEAQ (reference sequence). V gave up 8 bases and J gave up 0 bases; unmatched junction bases: 9. The CDR3 contains 16 residues. The CDR3 nucleotides are TGTGCCAGCCGTCTCCGGGGGGGGCGCTCCTACAATGAGCAGTTCTTC. Translating it yields CASRLRGGRSYNEQFF.

Many counts were recorded for this clonotype. The rearrangement links TRBV7-6 to TRBJ2-1; 14 bases match TRBD2. V shed 3 bases and J 9 bases; nucleotides not matched to a gene: 7. CDR3 size: 16 residues. Germline CDR1 is SGHVS and CDR2 is FNYEAQ. The CDR3 sequence: CASSFSTSGGAGEQFF. The CDR3 region has the DNA TGTGCCAGCAGCTTTTCGACTAGCGGGGGGGCCGGTGAGCAGTTCTTC.

This clonotype came up a few times. The gene calls are TRBV5-1 and TRBJ2-1; unclear D gene. There are 11 residues in the CDR3. The V end was cut by 5 bases, the J end by 12 bases, with 12 bases between. CDR1 and CDR2 (germline): SGHRS, YFSETQ. CDR3 DNA: TGCGCCAGCAGAGACCTCCTGGGGCAGTTCTTC. It encodes CASRDLLGQFF. Supplemented by reference TRBV5-1 and TRBJ2-1, the full variable domain reads KAGVTQTPRYLIKTRGQQVTLSCSPISGHRSVSWYQQTPGQGLQFLFEYFSETQRNKGNFPGRFSGRQFSNSRSEMNVSTLELGDSALYLCASRDLLGQFFGPGTRLTVL.

This clonotype was picked up a small number of times. The rearrangement joins TRBV15 to TRBJ1-6; D is unclear. Germline V gene data show CDR1 as LNHNV and CDR2 as YYDKDF (reference sequence). The V end was cut by 3 bases, the J end by 8 bases, with 8 bases between. The CDR3 contains 13 residues. The CDR3 DNA reads as TGTGCCACCAGCAGGGTGAGGGATTCACCCCTCCACTTT. Translation: CATSRVRDSPLHF. The full variable domain, with the rest looked up from reference TRBV15 and TRBJ1-6, is DAMVIQNPRYQVTQFGKPVTLSCSQTLNHNVMYWYQQKSSQAPKLLFHYYDKDFNNEADTPDNFQSRRPNTSFCFLDIRSPGLGDTAMYLCATSRVRDSPLHFGNGTRLTVT.

The rearrangement uses TRBV5-1 and TRBJ2-7, with D maybe TRBD1 (6 bases). The CDR3 runs 14 residues. V was clipped by 5 bases and J by 0 bases, with 12 bases between them. CDR1 SGHRS and CDR2 YFSETQ come from the germline V gene. CDR3 in amino acids: CASRQGDSSYEQYV. DNA of the CDR3: TGCGCCAGCAGACAGGGTGACAGCTCCTACGAGCAGTACGTC.

This clonotype appeared a few times. V is TRBV19 and J is TRBJ2-7; D might be TRBD1 or TRBD2, each matching 6 bases. The V and J ends lost 6 bases and 6 bases respectively, with 18 bases between them. The V gene's germline CDR1 is LNHDA and CDR2 SQIVND (reference sequence). The CDR3 extends over 14 amino acids. In nucleotides, the CDR3 is TGTGCCAGTAGAATACTTCCGGGGGCGGCCGAGCAGTACTTC. Translating gives CASRILPGAAEQYF.

The chain recombines TRBV4-1 with TRBJ1-4; D unclear. Germline loops: CDR1 MGHRA, CDR2 YSYEKL. This CDR3 is built from 15 residues. V shed 1 base and J shed 2 bases, with 8 bases lying between them. CDR3 protein: CASSQVRATNEKLFF. In DNA, the CDR3 is TGCGCCAGCAGCCAAGTCCGGGCCACTAATGAAAAACTGTTTTTT.

This clonotype showed up just a few times. The chain has TRBV7-7 and TRBJ2-2; no definite D call. CDR1 SSHAT and CDR2 FNYEAQ come from the germline V gene (reference sequence). This CDR3 contains 13 residues. Between the trimmed V and J ends, which lost 1 base and 6 bases, there was a span of 6 bases. CDR3 DNA: TGTGCCAGCAGCTTAGAAAGGGCCGGGGAGCTGTTTTTT. Amino acid sequence: CASSLERAGELFF.

This clonotype appeared a few times. This chain joins TRBV12-3 or TRBV12-4 and TRBJ2-2; 12 bases map to TRBD2. The CDR3 contains 14 residues. J gave up 6 bases and V 6 bases, and 2 bases lay outside the gene matches. The CDR3 sequence is CASSPSGGAGELFF. The DNA for the CDR3 is TGTGCCAGCAGCCCTAGCGGGGGGGCCGGGGAGCTGTTTTTT.